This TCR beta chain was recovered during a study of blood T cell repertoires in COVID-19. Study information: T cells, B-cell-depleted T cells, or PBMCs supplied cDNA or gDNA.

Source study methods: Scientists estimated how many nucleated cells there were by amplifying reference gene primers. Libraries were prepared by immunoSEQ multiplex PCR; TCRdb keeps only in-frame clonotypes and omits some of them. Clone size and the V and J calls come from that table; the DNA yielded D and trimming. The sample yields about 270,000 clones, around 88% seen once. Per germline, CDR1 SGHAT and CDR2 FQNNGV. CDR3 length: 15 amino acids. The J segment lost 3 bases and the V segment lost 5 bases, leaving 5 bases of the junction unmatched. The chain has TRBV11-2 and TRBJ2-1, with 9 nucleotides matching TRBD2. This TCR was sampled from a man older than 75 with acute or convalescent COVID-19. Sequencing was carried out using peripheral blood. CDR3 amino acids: CASSPPSGNYNEQFF. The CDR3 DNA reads TGTGCCAGCAGCCCCCCTAGCGGGAACTACAATGAGCAGTTCTTC.